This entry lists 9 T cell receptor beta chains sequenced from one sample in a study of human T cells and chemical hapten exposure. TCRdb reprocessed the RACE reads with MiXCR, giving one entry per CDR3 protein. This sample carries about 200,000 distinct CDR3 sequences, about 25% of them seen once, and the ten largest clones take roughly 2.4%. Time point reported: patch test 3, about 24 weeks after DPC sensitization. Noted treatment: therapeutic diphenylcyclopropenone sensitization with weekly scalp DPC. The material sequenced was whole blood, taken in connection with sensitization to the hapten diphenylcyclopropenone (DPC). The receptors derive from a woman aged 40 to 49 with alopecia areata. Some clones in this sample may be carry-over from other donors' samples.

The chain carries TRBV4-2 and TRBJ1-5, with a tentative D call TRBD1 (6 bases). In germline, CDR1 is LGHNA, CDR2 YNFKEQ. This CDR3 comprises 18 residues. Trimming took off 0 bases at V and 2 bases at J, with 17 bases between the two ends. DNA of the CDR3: TGTGCCAGCAGCCAAGACAATCTACAGGGCTGGGGCAATCAGCCCCAGCATTTT. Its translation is CASSQDNLQGWGNQPQHF.

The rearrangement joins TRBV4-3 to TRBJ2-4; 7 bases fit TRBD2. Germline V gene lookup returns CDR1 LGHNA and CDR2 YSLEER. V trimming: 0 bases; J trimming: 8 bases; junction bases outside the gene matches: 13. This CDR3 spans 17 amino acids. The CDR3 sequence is CASSQDLSGASGDIQYF. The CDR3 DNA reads TGCGCCAGCAGCCAAGATTTAAGCGGGGCCAGTGGAGACATTCAGTACTTC.

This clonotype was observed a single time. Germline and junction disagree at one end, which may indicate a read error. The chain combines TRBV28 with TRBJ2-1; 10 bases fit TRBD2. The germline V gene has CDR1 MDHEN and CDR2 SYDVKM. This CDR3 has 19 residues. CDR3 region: CASSPFATRGLAGANEQIF. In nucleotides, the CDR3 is TGTGCCAGCAGTCCCTTTGCAACTAGAGGGCTAGCGGGGGCCAATGAGCAGATCTTC.

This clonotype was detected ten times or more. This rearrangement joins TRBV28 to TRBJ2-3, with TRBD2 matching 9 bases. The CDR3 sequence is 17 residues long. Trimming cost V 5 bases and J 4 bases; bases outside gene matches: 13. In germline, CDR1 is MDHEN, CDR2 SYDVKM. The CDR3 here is CASSPTGLALVADTQYF. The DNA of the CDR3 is TGTGCCAGCAGTCCGACCGGACTAGCGCTCGTTGCAGATACGCAGTATTTT. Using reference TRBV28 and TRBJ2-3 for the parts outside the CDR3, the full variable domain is DVKVTQSSRYLVKRTGEKVFLECVQDMDHENMFWYRQDPGLGLRLIYFSYDVKMKEKGDIPEGYSVSREKKERFSLILESASTNQTSMYLCASSPTGLALVADTQYFGPGTRLTVL.

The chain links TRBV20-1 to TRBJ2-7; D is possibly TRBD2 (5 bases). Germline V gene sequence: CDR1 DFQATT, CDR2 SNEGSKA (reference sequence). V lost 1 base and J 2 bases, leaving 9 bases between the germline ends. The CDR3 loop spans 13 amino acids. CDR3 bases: TGCAGTGCTAGAGGCGGGCGTACCTACGAGCAGTACTTC. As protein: CSARGGRTYEQYF.

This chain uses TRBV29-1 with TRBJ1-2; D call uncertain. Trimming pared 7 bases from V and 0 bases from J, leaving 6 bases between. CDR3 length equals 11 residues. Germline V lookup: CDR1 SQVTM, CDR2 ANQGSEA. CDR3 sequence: CSADSNYGYTF. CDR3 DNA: TGCAGCGCCGACTCTAACTATGGCTACACCTTC.

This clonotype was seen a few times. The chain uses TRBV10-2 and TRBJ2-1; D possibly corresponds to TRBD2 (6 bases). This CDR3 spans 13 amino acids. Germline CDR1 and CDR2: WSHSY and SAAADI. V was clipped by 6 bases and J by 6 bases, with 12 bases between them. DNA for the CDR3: TGCGCCAGCAGGGACTATTATCCCAATGAGCAGTTCTTC. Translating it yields CASRDYYPNEQFF.

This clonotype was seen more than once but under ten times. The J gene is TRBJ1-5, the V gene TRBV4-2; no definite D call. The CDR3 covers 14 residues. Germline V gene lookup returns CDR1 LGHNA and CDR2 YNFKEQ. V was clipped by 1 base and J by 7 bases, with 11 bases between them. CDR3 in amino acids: CASSQVSDRQPQHF. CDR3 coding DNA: TGTGCCAGCAGCCAAGTGTCGGATCGACAGCCCCAGCATTTT.

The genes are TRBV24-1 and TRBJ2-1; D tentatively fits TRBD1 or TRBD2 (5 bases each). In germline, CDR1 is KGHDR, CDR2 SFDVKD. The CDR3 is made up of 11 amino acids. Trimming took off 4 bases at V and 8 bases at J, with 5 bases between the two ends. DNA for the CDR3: TGTGCCACCAGTGAGGGGGATGAGCAGTTCTTC. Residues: CATSEGDEQFF.